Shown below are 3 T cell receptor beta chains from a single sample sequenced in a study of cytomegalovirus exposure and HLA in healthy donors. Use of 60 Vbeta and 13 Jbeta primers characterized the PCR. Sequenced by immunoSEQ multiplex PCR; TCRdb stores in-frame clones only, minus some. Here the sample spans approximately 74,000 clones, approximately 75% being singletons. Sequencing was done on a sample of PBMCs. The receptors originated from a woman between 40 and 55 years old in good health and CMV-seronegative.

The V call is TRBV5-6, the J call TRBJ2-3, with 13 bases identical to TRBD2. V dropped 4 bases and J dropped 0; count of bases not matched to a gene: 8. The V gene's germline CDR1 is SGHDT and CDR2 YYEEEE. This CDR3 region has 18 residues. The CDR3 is CASSRQGTSGTSTDTQYF. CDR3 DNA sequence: TGTGCCAGCAGCAGGCAGGGGACTAGCGGGACTAGCACAGATACGCAGTATTTT.

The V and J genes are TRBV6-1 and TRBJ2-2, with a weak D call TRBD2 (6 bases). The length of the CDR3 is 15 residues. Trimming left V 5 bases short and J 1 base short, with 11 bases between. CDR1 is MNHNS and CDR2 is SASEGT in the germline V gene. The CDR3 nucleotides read TGTGCCAGCAGTCGCACCGGGAGGAACACCGGGGAGCTGTTTTTT. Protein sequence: CASSRTGRNTGELFF.

For the CDR3, the DNA is TGTGCCAGCAGCCCAACGGCGAGGCAGTCTGTCACAGATACGCAGTATTTT. This encodes CASSPTARQSVTDTQYF. The rearrangement joins TRBV13 to TRBJ2-3; D not certain. The CDR3 spans 17 residues. Deletions cut 5 bases from V and 2 bases from J, with 20 bases between. From germline, CDR1 is PRHDT and CDR2 FYEKMQ (reference sequence).